The 22 T cell receptor beta chains below all came from one sample that was sequenced in a study of blood T cells in healthy people across ages. It was with a sample-barcoded 5' primer and a J-beta primer mix that a second PCR of roughly 7 to 12 cycles was run. TCRdb reanalysed the 5' RACE reads using MiXCR and keeps one entry per CDR3 protein. The table shows hundreds of thousands of distinct CDR3 sequences, with under 35% occurring only once. The source material was blood. These receptors were taken from a woman over 75 in good health.

The sample holds many counts of this clonotype. The V call is TRBV19, the J call TRBJ2-3; D remains ambiguous. The CDR3 sequence is 14 residues long. V was trimmed by 8 bases and J by 0 bases, leaving 12 bases between them. Germline V lookup: CDR1 LNHDA, CDR2 SQIVND (reference sequence). CDR3 amino acids: CASRSWGSTDTQYF. CDR3 nucleotide sequence: TGTGCCAGTCGGAGCTGGGGAAGCACAGATACGCAGTATTTT.

A remark on this clonotype: A much larger clone lies a single base off, so this may be a read error. The V gene is TRBV9, the J gene TRBJ1-2, with D uncertain. Trimming took off 0 bases at V and 2 bases at J, with 5 bases between the two ends. The germline gives CDR1 SGDLS, CDR2 YYNGEE. The CDR3 has 13 amino acids. CDR3 DNA: TGTGCCAGCAGCGTAGATCAGAACTATGGCTACACCTTC. Amino acids: CASSVDQNYGYTF.

This clonotype appeared a few times. The chain carries TRBV20-1 and TRBJ2-3; TRBD2 is a possible D gene (7 bases). Germline values: CDR1 DFQATT, CDR2 SNEGSKA (reference sequence). CDR3 length: 14 residues. Trimming stripped 6 bases from V and 1 base from J, with 14 bases between. The CDR3 is CSAAGGARTDTQYF. CDR3 coding DNA: TGCAGTGCGGCTGGGGGGGCTCGCACAGATACGCAGTATTTT.

Of note for this clonotype: A read error may explain this, as a much larger clone is one base away. This sequence joins TRBV28 and TRBJ2-1, with TRBD2 as a possible D gene (5 bases). This CDR3 has 15 amino acids. Deletions cut 0 bases from V and 10 bases from J, with 16 bases between. Germline V gene lookup returns CDR1 MDHEN and CDR2 SYDVKM. The CDR3 DNA is TGTGCCAGCAGTTTATGGGCCGGAGGTGTCTACGAGCAGTTCTTC. Translating it yields CASSLWAGGVYEQFF.

This clonotype was seen a handful of times. The rearrangement joins TRBV4-1 to TRBJ2-6, with D possibly matching TRBD2 (5 bases). The CDR3 is 18 residues long. The germline V gene encodes CDR1 MGHRA and CDR2 YSYEKL. V was cut by 2 bases and J by 2 bases, with 16 bases left in between. The CDR3 DNA is TGCGCCAGCAGCCAACCCACCCGGGAATTTACTGGGGCCAACGTCCTGACTTTC. Protein product: CASSQPTREFTGANVLTF.

This clonotype has only a few counts. V usage is TRBV7-8 and J usage is TRBJ1-5; D is unresolved. Germline assignment: CDR1 SGHVS and CDR2 FQNEAQ. The CDR3 extends over 14 amino acids. Trimming removed 1 base at V and 8 bases at J, with 12 bases between. The CDR3 sequence is CASSLDSLGKPQHF. CDR3 coding DNA: TGTGCCAGCAGCTTAGACAGTTTAGGGAAGCCCCAGCATTTT. The full variable domain, completed using reference TRBV7-8 and TRBJ1-5, is GAGVSQSPRYKVAKRGQDVALRCDPISGHVSLFWYQQALGQGPEFLTYFQNEAQLDKSGLPSDRFFAERPEGSVSTLKIQRTQQEDSAVYLCASSLDSLGKPQHFGDGTRLSIL.

This clonotype was counted at least ten times. The chain links TRBV20-1 to TRBJ2-1; 9 nucleotides agree with TRBD2. V was clipped by 1 base and J by 5 bases; unmatched bases: 3. The CDR3 has 14 amino acids. Per the germline V gene, CDR1 is DFQATT and CDR2 is SNEGSKA (reference sequence). DNA of the CDR3: TGCAGTGCTAGAGGATTAGCGGGGGACAATGAGCAGTTCTTC. This encodes CSARGLAGDNEQFF.

This clonotype occurred many times. The V call is TRBV4-1, the J call TRBJ2-7; possible D gene TRBD2, 6 bases. Per germline, CDR1 MGHRA and CDR2 YSYEKL. The CDR3 runs 16 residues. Trimming cost V 3 bases and J 2 bases, with 17 bases left between them. CDR3 sequence: CASSHAGGTGAYEQYF. CDR3 nucleotides: TGCGCCAGCAGCCATGCCGGCGGGACGGGAGCCTACGAGCAGTACTTC.

A word on this clonotype: A read error may explain this, as a much larger clone is one base away. The CDR3 sequence is CASSLTTGGGYEQYF. The CDR3 bases are TGTGCCAGCAGCCTTACGACAGGGGGGGGGTACGAGCAGTACTTC. This chain links TRBV5-5 with TRBJ2-7, with 9 bases that match TRBD1. J gave up 4 bases and V 4 bases, and 9 bases lay outside the gene matches. There are 15 residues in the CDR3. Germline V gene data show CDR1 as SGHKS and CDR2 as YYEKEE (reference sequence).

The table lists this clonotype with many counts. The chain couples TRBV15 to TRBJ2-3; 7 positions match TRBD1. J lost 1 base, V lost 0 bases, and 7 bases had no gene match. From germline, CDR1 is LNHNV and CDR2 YYDKDF (reference sequence). The CDR3 runs 17 residues. CDR3 coding DNA: TGTGCCACCAGCAGAGATCAAGGGGGCGTCGGCACAGATACGCAGTATTTT. Protein product: CATSRDQGGVGTDTQYF.

This chain links TRBV20-1 with TRBJ1-4; 7 nucleotides line up with TRBD1. This CDR3 comprises 16 residues. Germline CDR1 is DFQATT and CDR2 is SNEGSKA (reference sequence). The junction had 7 bases not matched to a gene; V was cut back by 3 bases and J by 0 bases. CDR3 in amino acids: CSARVRQGTTNEKLFF. The CDR3 DNA is TGCAGTGCTAGGGTTAGACAGGGAACAACTAATGAAAAACTGTTTTTT.

This clonotype was counted between two and nine times. The chain is built from TRBV20-1 and TRBJ2-2; D may be TRBD2 (5 bases). This CDR3 contains 14 residues. The V end lost 3 bases, the J end lost 4 bases, and 12 bases lay between the germline ends. The V gene's germline CDR1 is DFQATT and CDR2 SNEGSKA (reference sequence). The CDR3 here is CSASPGSVTGELFF. CDR3 nucleotides: TGCAGTGCTAGCCCGGGATCGGTCACCGGGGAGCTGTTTTTT.

This clonotype came up many times. The chain has TRBV5-1 and TRBJ2-1; possibly TRBD1 or TRBD2 for D (5 bases each). Trimming pared 3 bases from V and 8 bases from J, leaving 15 bases between. Germline V gives CDR1 SGHRS, CDR2 YFSETQ. CDR3 length: 14 amino acids. The CDR3 region has the DNA TGCGCCAGCAGCTCCGGGACGCCAGATCATGAGCAGTTCTTC. Translation gives CASSSGTPDHEQFF.

This clonotype was seen many times. In DNA form, the CDR3 reads TGCAGTGCTACAGGACAGATTGGTGAGACCCAGTACTTC. It specifies CSATGQIGETQYF. J is TRBJ2-5 and V is TRBV20-1, with D tentatively TRBD1 (6 bases). CDR1 DFQATT and CDR2 SNEGSKA come from the germline V gene (reference sequence). Between the trimmed V and J ends, which lost 4 bases and 5 bases, there was a span of 14 bases. The CDR3 is made up of 13 amino acids.

Comments on this clonotype: At one end the junction does not follow the germline gene, possibly because of a read error. The chain couples TRBV7-2 to TRBJ2-1, with 11 bases lining up with TRBD2. Germline CDR1 reads SGHTA; CDR2 reads FQGNSA. The CDR3 loop spans 16 amino acids. The CDR3 region is CACSLAASGGPHEQFF. The CDR3 DNA reads TGTGCCTGCAGCTTGGCGGCTAGCGGGGGGCCCCATGAGCAGTTCTTC.

The V gene is TRBV20-1, the J gene TRBJ2-5; TRBD2 aligns across 8 bases. The J call may be wrong; the DNA end is better matched by TRBJ2-7. Germline lookup yields CDR1 DFQATT and CDR2 SNEGSKA (reference sequence). There are 14 residues in the CDR3. CDR3 DNA sequence: TGCAGTGCTAGAGCCAGCGGGAGCCTAAACGAGCAGTACTTC. This gives the protein CSARASGSLNEQYF.

The chain joins TRBV30 to TRBJ1-2, with TRBD1 matching over 10 bases. This CDR3 has 12 residues. Germline V gene data show CDR1 as GTSNPN and CDR2 as SVGIG (reference sequence). The V gene end was trimmed by 5 bases and the J gene end by 7 bases; junction bases not matched to a gene: 4. The CDR3 protein is CAWPRTGGGYTF. The CDR3 nucleotides are TGTGCCTGGCCGAGGACAGGGGGTGGCTACACCTTC. The full variable domain, its missing parts supplied by reference TRBV30 and TRBJ1-2, is SQTIHQWPATLVQPVGSPLSLECTVEGTSNPNLYWYRQAAGRGLQLLFYSVGIGQISSEVPQNLSASRPQDRQFILSSKKLLLSDSGFYLCAWPRTGGGYTFGSGTRLTVV.

This clonotype was recorded at least ten times. This chain connects TRBV20-1 to TRBJ2-5; D is perhaps TRBD1 (7 bases). This CDR3 is built from 13 residues. The V end was cut by 7 bases, the J end by 5 bases, with 17 bases between. Germline loops: CDR1 DFQATT, CDR2 SNEGSKA (reference sequence). CDR3 in DNA: TGCAGTGTTAGGCAGGGGGGCCGCGAGACCCAGTACTTC. Its translation: CSVRQGGRETQYF.

This chain connects TRBV4-3 to TRBJ1-1; D is uncertain. Germline V gives CDR1 LGHNA, CDR2 YSLEER. The CDR3 totals 15 residues. The germline V and J ends were trimmed by 1 base and 1 base, with 10 bases remaining between them. This CDR3 is CASSQGGRTNTEAFF. The CDR3 DNA follows: TGCGCCAGCAGCCAAGGTGGAAGGACGAACACTGAAGCTTTCTTT.

This clonotype was observed at least ten times. This chain uses TRBV7-2 with TRBJ2-4; D is possibly TRBD2 (5 bases). The germline V gene encodes CDR1 SGHTA and CDR2 FQGNSA. Between the trimmed V and J ends, which lost 7 bases and 7 bases, there was a span of 17 bases. CDR3 size: 14 residues. The CDR3 bases are TGTGCCAGCACCAAGACTACGTCGGGGAACATTCAGTACTTC. Translation: CASTKTTSGNIQYF.

In this sample, this clonotype turned up a few times. This clone may be a read error of a much larger clone one base away. The genes are TRBV29-1 and TRBJ1-2; D may be TRBD1 (5 bases). CDR3 size: 12 residues. Per germline, CDR1 SQVTM and CDR2 ANQGSEA. Trimming took 0 bases from V and 4 from J, leaving 6 bases between them. CDR3 in amino acids: CSVEEGGYGYTF. CDR3 nucleotides: TGCAGCGTTGAAGAGGGGGGCTATGGCTACACCTTC.

Worth noting for this clonotype: Possible read error: a much larger clone is one base away. The chain carries TRBV9 and TRBJ2-6; D remains unclear. The CDR3 runs to 15 residues. The germline gives CDR1 SGDLS, CDR2 YYNGEE. This chain's CDR3 is CASSIGPSGTNVLTF. For the CDR3, the DNA is TGTGCCAGCAGCATTGGTCCCTCTGGGACCAACGTCCTGACTTTC.